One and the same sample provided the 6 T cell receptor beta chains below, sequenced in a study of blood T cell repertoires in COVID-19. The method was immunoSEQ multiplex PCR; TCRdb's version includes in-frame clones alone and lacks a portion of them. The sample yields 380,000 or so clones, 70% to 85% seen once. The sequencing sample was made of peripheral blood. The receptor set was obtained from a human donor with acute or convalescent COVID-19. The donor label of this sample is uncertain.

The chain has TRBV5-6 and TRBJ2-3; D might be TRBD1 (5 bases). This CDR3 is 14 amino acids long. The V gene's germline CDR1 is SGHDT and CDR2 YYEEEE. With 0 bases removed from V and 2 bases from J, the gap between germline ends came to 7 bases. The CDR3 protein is CASSLEGFTDTQYF. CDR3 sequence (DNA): TGTGCCAGCAGCTTGGAGGGGTTCACAGATACGCAGTATTTT.

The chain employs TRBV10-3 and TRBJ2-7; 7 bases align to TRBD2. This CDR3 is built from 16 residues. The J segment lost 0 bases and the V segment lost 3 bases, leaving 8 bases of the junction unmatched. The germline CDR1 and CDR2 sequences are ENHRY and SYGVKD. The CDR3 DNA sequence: TGTGCCATCAGTGAACCTGGGGGGGTTAGCTCCTACGAGCAGTACTTC. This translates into CAISEPGGVSSYEQYF.

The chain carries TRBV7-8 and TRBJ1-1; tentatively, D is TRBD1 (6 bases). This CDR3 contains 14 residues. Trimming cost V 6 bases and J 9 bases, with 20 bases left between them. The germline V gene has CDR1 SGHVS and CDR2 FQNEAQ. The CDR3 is CASSLQTGTKKAFF. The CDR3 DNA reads TGTGCCAGCAGTCTACAAACCGGGACAAAGAAAGCTTTCTTT. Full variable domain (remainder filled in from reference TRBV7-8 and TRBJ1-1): GAGVSQSPRYKVAKRGQDVALRCDPISGHVSLFWYQQALGQGPEFLTYFQNEAQLDKSGLPSDRFFAERPEGSVSTLKIQRTQQEDSAVYLCASSLQTGTKKAFFGQGTRLTVV.

CDR3 region: CAWKTGGESPLHF. CDR3 DNA sequence: TGTGCCTGGAAAACAGGCGGCGAGTCACCCCTCCACTTT. The rearrangement uses TRBV30 and TRBJ1-6; possibly TRBD1 for D (5 bases). CDR1 is GTSNPN and CDR2 is SVGIG in the germline V gene (reference sequence). V shed 4 bases and J shed 10 bases, with 14 bases lying between them. This CDR3 is 13 amino acids long.

The CDR3 protein is CASRGPGLARDDTQYF. In nucleotides, the CDR3 is TGTGCCAGCAGGGGCCCGGGACTAGCGAGGGACGATACGCAGTATTTT. V gene TRBV27 combines with J gene TRBJ2-3; the match to TRBD2 covers 10 bases. The V gene end was trimmed by 6 bases and the J gene end by 6 bases; junction bases not matched to a gene: 12. Germline CDR1 and CDR2: MNHEY and SMNVEV (reference sequence). This CDR3 has 16 amino acids.

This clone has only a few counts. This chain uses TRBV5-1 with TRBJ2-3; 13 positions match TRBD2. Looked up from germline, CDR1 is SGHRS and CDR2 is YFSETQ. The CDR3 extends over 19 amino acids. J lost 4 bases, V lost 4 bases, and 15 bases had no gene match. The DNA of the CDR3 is TGCGCCAGCAGCCCCTCCCCCCGGGGACTAGCGGGACGTGCAGATACGCAGTATTTT. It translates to CASSPSPRGLAGRADTQYF.